Below, 27 T cell receptor beta chains from the same sample are listed, as sequenced in a study of shared clonotypes between healthy human individuals. Here immunoSEQ multiplex PCR was the method, and the copy in TCRdb shows in-frame clones only, minus some. The data contain 2 million to 2.5 million clones, roughly 94% of them seen just once; the ten biggest clones take up roughly 0.13%. Sequenced material: naive CD4+ T cells sorted from blood. The subset here: CD45RA+ positively selected. The receptor source for this set is a man aged 18-30 years in good health.

The sample holds one count of this clone. The V and J genes are TRBV30 and TRBJ1-6; TRBD1 is a possible D gene (6 bases). The CDR3 consists of 14 residues. Per germline, CDR1 GTSNPN and CDR2 SVGIG (reference sequence). V was pared by 2 bases and J by 9 bases, with 14 bases between. CDR3 amino acids: CAWSPTGSGSPLHF. In DNA, the CDR3 is TGTGCCTGGAGTCCTACAGGGAGTGGTTCACCCCTCCACTTT.

The chain recombines TRBV7-9 with TRBJ2-7; D gene ambiguous. Trimming took 3 bases from V and 5 from J, leaving 8 bases between them. Germline CDR1 and CDR2: SEHNR and FQNEAQ (reference sequence). This CDR3 spans 12 amino acids. The CDR3 DNA reads TGTGCCAGCAGCTTCGACTGGGACGAGCAGTACTTC. Encoded protein: CASSFDWDEQYF.

V gene TRBV10-2 combines with J gene TRBJ1-2; perhaps TRBD1 as D (6 bases). Trimming shortened V by 3 bases and J by 2 bases, and 7 bases separated the two germline ends. This CDR3 is built from 13 residues. CDR1 is WSHSY, CDR2 SAAADI, per germline. The CDR3 DNA sequence: TGCGCCAGCAGTGAAACAGGGAACTATGGCTACACCTTC. Translating it yields CASSETGNYGYTF.

This clone has a single count. This sequence joins TRBV18 and TRBJ1-2, with D maybe TRBD1 (5 bases). In germline, CDR1 is KGHSH, CDR2 LQKENI. There are 13 residues in the CDR3. V was cut by 7 bases and J by 6 bases, with 15 bases left in between. The CDR3 DNA reads as TGTGCCAGCTTTCCCGGGCAGGGCAATGGCTACACCTTC. Translating gives CASFPGQGNGYTF.

The chain links TRBV6-1 to TRBJ2-7; a weak D match, TRBD1 (5 bases). Trimming removed 0 bases from V and 1 base from J, with 10 bases in between. The CDR3 has 15 amino acids. Per germline, CDR1 MNHNS and CDR2 SASEGT. CDR3 amino acids: CASSEASRASYEQYF. The DNA of the CDR3 is TGTGCCAGCAGTGAAGCGAGCAGGGCGTCCTACGAGCAGTACTTC.

The V and J genes are TRBV4-2 and TRBJ1-5; tentative D call: TRBD1 (6 bases). Germline V CDR1 and CDR2: LGHNA, YNFKEQ. This CDR3 has 17 residues. The ends were cut back, 4 bases at V and 0 bases at J, with 16 bases in the middle. The CDR3 nucleotides read TGTGCCAGCAGCCTGGGACAAGAATTCTATAGCAATCAGCCCCAGCATTTT. This encodes CASSLGQEFYSNQPQHF.

The V gene is TRBV6-5, the J gene TRBJ1-2; the D is unclear. This CDR3 is built from 14 residues. Germline V gene sequence: CDR1 MNHEY, CDR2 SVGAGI. V lost 2 bases and J lost 8, with 15 bases in between. This CDR3 is CASSYKGGTRGYTF. The CDR3 DNA reads as TGTGCCAGCAGTTACAAGGGCGGTACTAGGGGCTACACCTTC.

J is TRBJ1-6 and V is TRBV5-6, with D maybe TRBD1 (6 bases). Germline CDR1 and CDR2: SGHDT and YYEEEE. The CDR3 consists of 15 residues. Between the trimmed V and J ends, which lost 2 bases and 7 bases, there was a span of 13 bases. CDR3 sequence (DNA): TGTGCCAGCAGCTTTAGGACAGCTGAAAATTCACCCCTCCACTTT. Protein: CASSFRTAENSPLHF.

This clone was detected once. V usage is TRBV29-1 and J usage is TRBJ1-2, with D perhaps TRBD1 (5 bases). V was pared by 7 bases and J by 8 bases, with 20 bases between. The CDR3 has 13 amino acids. Germline V lookup: CDR1 SQVTM, CDR2 ANQGSEA. As DNA, the CDR3 is TGCAGCGCCGACCCCCAGGGTAGCAGAGGCTACACCTTC. Translated: CSADPQGSRGYTF.

The V gene is TRBV11-2, the J gene TRBJ1-2; 8 bases are shared with TRBD1. The germline V gene has CDR1 SGHAT and CDR2 FQNNGV. Unmatched junction bases numbered 7, after V lost 3 bases and J lost 4 bases. The CDR3 sequence is 15 residues long. In DNA form, the CDR3 reads TGTGCCAGCAGCTTCACTCAGGGGGCAGGCTATGGCTACACCTTC. Its translation is CASSFTQGAGYGYTF.

The chain has TRBV9 and TRBJ2-1; no reliable D call. Germline values: CDR1 SGDLS, CDR2 YYNGEE. CDR3 length: 14 residues. Trimming removed 3 bases from V and 4 bases from J, with 11 bases in between. The CDR3 sequence: CASSAQTSYNEQFF. DNA for the CDR3: TGTGCCAGCAGCGCCCAAACTTCTTACAATGAGCAGTTCTTC.

V is TRBV7-2 and J is TRBJ1-2, with 9 nucleotides matching TRBD1. The CDR3 extends over 15 amino acids. Germline V gives CDR1 SGHTA, CDR2 FQGNSA. The ends lost 3 bases at V and 4 bases at J; junction bases unmatched: 6. The CDR3, as DNA: TGTGCCAGCAGCTTCGACAGGGGGAGCGGCTATGGCTACACCTTC. The encoded protein is CASSFDRGSGYGYTF.

This rearrangement joins TRBV4-1 to TRBJ1-1; D unresolved. There are 16 residues in the CDR3. The germline CDR1 and CDR2 sequences are MGHRA and YSYEKL. The V gene lost 1 base and the J gene lost 1 base, with 13 bases spanning the gap. CDR3: CASSQVNLGWNTEAFF. CDR3 bases: TGCGCCAGCAGCCAAGTCAACTTAGGGTGGAACACTGAAGCTTTCTTT.

A note on this clone: One junction end does not reproduce the germline sequence, and a read error may be involved. Different DNA sequences within this sample yield the same CDR3. The chain carries TRBV7-9 and TRBJ2-3, with D hard to call. There are 12 residues in the CDR3. CDR1 is SEHNR, CDR2 FQNEAQ, per germline (reference sequence). For the CDR3, the DNA is TGTGCCAGCAGCGTAAGCACGGATACGCAGTATTTT. This codes for CASSVSTDTQYF. Full variable domain (remainder filled in from reference TRBV7-9 and TRBJ2-3): DTGVSQNPRHKITKRGQNVTFRCDPISEHNRLYWYRQTLGQGPEFLTYFQNEAQLEKSRLLSDRFSAERPKGSFSTLEIQRTEQGDSAMYLCASSVSTDTQYFGPGTRLTVL.

V and J are TRBV30 and TRBJ2-6; D is undetermined. In germline, CDR1 is GTSNPN, CDR2 SVGIG (reference sequence). Deletions cut 4 bases from V and 0 bases from J, with 7 bases between. The CDR3 loop spans 14 amino acids. The DNA of the CDR3 is TGTGCCTGGACCCCCTACTCTGGGGCCAACGTCCTGACTTTC. Translation gives CAWTPYSGANVLTF. The full variable domain, completed using reference TRBV30 and TRBJ2-6, is SQTIHQWPATLVQPVGSPLSLECTVEGTSNPNLYWYRQAAGRGLQLLFYSVGIGQISSEVPQNLSASRPQDRQFILSSKKLLLSDSGFYLCAWTPYSGANVLTFGAGSRLTVL.

J is TRBJ1-6 and V is TRBV25-1; weak D call: TRBD1 (6 bases). Germline CDR1 MGHDK, CDR2 SYGVNS. This CDR3 contains 17 residues. V was cut by 0 bases and J by 0 bases, with 9 bases left in between. CDR3 in DNA: TGTGCCAGCAGTGAATATACAGGGAGCTCCTATAATTCACCCCTCCACTTT. Translating it yields CASSEYTGSSYNSPLHF.

The chain is built from TRBV7-9 and TRBJ2-3, with D hard to call. The length of the CDR3 is 14 residues. V shed 5 bases and J shed 2 bases, with 11 bases lying between them. Germline V gene lookup returns CDR1 SEHNR and CDR2 FQNEAQ (reference sequence). The CDR3 loop reads CASSRGGITDTQYF. CDR3 DNA sequence: TGTGCCAGCAGCCGTGGCGGAATCACAGATACGCAGTATTTT.

The chain has TRBV30 and TRBJ1-6; 7 positions match TRBD1. The germline V gene encodes CDR1 GTSNPN and CDR2 SVGIG (reference sequence). The length of the CDR3 is 14 residues. Trimming cost V 1 base and J 7 bases; bases outside gene matches: 4. DNA for the CDR3: TGTGCCTGGAGTGGAGGCAGGGGGAATTCACCCCTCCACTTT. Residues: CAWSGGRGNSPLHF.

The V and J genes are TRBV9 and TRBJ2-1; 7 nucleotides align to TRBD2. The CDR3 sequence is 15 residues long. CDR1 is SGDLS and CDR2 is YYNGEE in the germline V gene. The junction had 5 bases not matched to a gene; V was cut back by 3 bases and J by 2 bases. The CDR3: CASSDQGTTYNEQFF. CDR3 coding DNA: TGTGCCAGCAGCGACCAAGGGACTACCTACAATGAGCAGTTCTTC.

Remarks on this clone: Within the sample, other DNA sequences also encode this same CDR3. This sequence joins TRBV10-3 and TRBJ2-7; 7 bases match TRBD1. Germline CDR1 reads ENHRY; CDR2 reads SYGVKD. The CDR3 contains 15 residues. The V and J ends lost 4 bases and 0 bases, in that order; junction bases with no gene match: 6. In nucleotides, the CDR3 is TGTGCCATCAGTGGGGGACAGTTAAGCTCCTACGAGCAGTACTTC. Amino acid sequence: CAISGGQLSSYEQYF.

To note about this clone: Distinct nucleotide sequences in the sample also encode this CDR3. This rearrangement joins TRBV18 to TRBJ1-4; no firm D call. CDR3 length: 13 amino acids. Germline V gene sequence: CDR1 KGHSH, CDR2 LQKENI. With 1 base removed from V and 5 bases from J, the gap between germline ends came to 5 bases. DNA for the CDR3: TGTGCCAGCTCACCACTTCTCAATGAAAAACTGTTTTTT. As protein: CASSPLLNEKLFF.

The chain combines TRBV10-3 with TRBJ2-5; D is unresolved. V lost 4 bases to trimming and J lost 4 bases, with 13 bases between them. The germline V gene encodes CDR1 ENHRY and CDR2 SYGVKD. The CDR3 loop spans 14 amino acids. CDR3 sequence: CAISVYDSSETQYF. The CDR3 DNA reads TGTGCCATCAGTGTATATGACTCCTCAGAGACCCAGTACTTC.

About this clone: In the same sample, other DNA sequences code for this CDR3. The chain combines TRBV10-1 with TRBJ1-3, with D maybe TRBD1 (5 bases). CDR3 length: 15 amino acids. Between the trimmed V and J ends, which lost 0 bases and 2 bases, there was a span of 8 bases. Germline V gives CDR1 WNHNN, CDR2 SYGVQD (reference sequence). CDR3 in DNA: TGCGCCAGCAGTGAGTCGACGGGGGCTGGAAACACCATATATTTT. Translation gives CASSESTGAGNTIYF.

The gene calls are TRBV2 and TRBJ2-5; the D is unclear. CDR1 and CDR2 from the germline V gene are SNHLY and FYNNEI. The CDR3 is 14 amino acids. The germline V and J ends were trimmed by 2 bases and 3 bases, with 10 bases remaining between them. For the CDR3, the DNA is TGTGCCAGCAGTGAAATGATCTCGGAAGAGACCCAGTACTTC. Its translation: CASSEMISEETQYF. The entire variable domain, with the rest obtained from reference TRBV2 and TRBJ2-5, is as follows: EPEVTQTPSHQVTQMGQEVILRCVPISNHLYFYWYRQILGQKVEFLVSFYNNEISEKSEIFDDQFSVERPDGSNFTLKIRSTKLEDSAMYFCASSEMISEETQYFGPGTRLLVL.

The table lists this clone with a count of one. V and J are TRBV19 and TRBJ2-5; no reliable D call. V was shortened by 5 bases and J by 1 base, with 11 bases between the two germline ends. This CDR3 region has 14 residues. Per the germline V gene, CDR1 is LNHDA and CDR2 is SQIVND (reference sequence). Here the CDR3 reads CASSALGSQETQYF. CDR3 nucleotide sequence: TGTGCCAGTAGTGCCCTAGGGTCCCAAGAGACCCAGTACTTC.

The chain combines TRBV27 with TRBJ1-4, with TRBD1 matching 7 bases. The CDR3 has 14 amino acids. Germline values: CDR1 MNHEY, CDR2 SMNVEV (reference sequence). V shed 7 bases and J 2 bases; nucleotides not matched to a gene: 4. The CDR3, as DNA: TGTGCCAGCACCGACAGGGCTACTAATGAAAAACTGTTTTTT. Its translation: CASTDRATNEKLFF. The full variable domain, with the rest looked up from reference TRBV27 and TRBJ1-4, is EAQVTQNPRYLITVTGKKLTVTCSQNMNHEYMSWYRQDPGLGLRQIYYSMNVEVTDKGDVPEGYKVSRKEKRNFPLILESPSPNQTSLYFCASTDRATNEKLFFGSGTQLSVL.

This chain joins TRBV4-2 and TRBJ2-5, with 7 positions matching TRBD2. In germline, CDR1 is LGHNA, CDR2 YNFKEQ. The CDR3 extends over 16 amino acids. J was trimmed by 5 bases and V by 0 bases; bases with no gene match: 9. The CDR3, as DNA: TGTGCCAGCAGCCAAGAACTCCAGCGGGGATGGGAGACCCAGTACTTC. The encoded protein is CASSQELQRGWETQYF.